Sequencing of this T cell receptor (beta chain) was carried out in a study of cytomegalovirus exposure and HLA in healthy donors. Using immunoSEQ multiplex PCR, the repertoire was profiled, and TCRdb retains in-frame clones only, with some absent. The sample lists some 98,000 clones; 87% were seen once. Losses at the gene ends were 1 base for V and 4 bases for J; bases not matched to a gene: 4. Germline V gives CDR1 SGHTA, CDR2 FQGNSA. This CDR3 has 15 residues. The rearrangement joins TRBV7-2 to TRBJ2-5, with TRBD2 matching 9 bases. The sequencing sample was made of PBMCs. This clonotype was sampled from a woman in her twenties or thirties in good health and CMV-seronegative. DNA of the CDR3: TGTGCCAGCAGCTTAGGCGCGGGAGGGCCAGAGACCCAGTACTTC. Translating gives CASSLGAGGPETQYF.